A selection of T cell receptor beta chains follows, all from one sample in a study of T cells in Graves' hyperthyroidism and ophthalmopathy. TCRdb called the multiplex PCR reads again in MiXCR, with one record for every CDR3 protein. Of hundreds of thousands of distinct CDR3 sequences listed, around 20% were seen once; the top ten hold more than 30%. Sequencing used blood. Source of these receptors: a man aged 25 to 40 with Graves' ophthalmopathy. CDR3s include the opening cysteine and the closing phenylalanine or tryptophan. D genes are given only for firm matches. Where a row states a size, it is once, few, many or the class of an expanded clone; other rows omit it.

TRBV28	16	.	TRBJ2-7	.	TGTGCCAGCAGCACTTCTCGACGGTACCACTCCTACGAGCAGTACTTC	CASSTSRRYHSYEQYF
TRBV9	12	few	TRBJ1-2	.	TGTGCCAGCAGCGCCGGGATCTATGGCTACACCTTC	CASSAGIYGYTF
TRBV6-1	14	.	TRBJ1-2	TRBD1	TGTGCCAGCAGACCATTCGACAGGGCTAATGGCTACACCTTC	CASRPFDRANGYTF
TRBV7-9	16	many	TRBJ2-1	.	TGTGCCAGCAGCTTAGAGATGGGAGGAGGACACAATGAGCAGTTCTTC	CASSLEMGGGHNEQFF
TRBV7-3	14	.	TRBJ1-2	.	TGCGCCAGCAGCTTGGGGGTCAGGGACTATGGCTACACCTTC	CASSLGVRDYGYTF
TRBV14	14	.	TRBJ1-2	TRBD1	TGTGCCAGCAGCCTGGACAGGGGCGGGTATGGCTACACCTTC	CASSLDRGGYGYTF
TRBV28	14	.	TRBJ1-5	.	TGTGCCAGCAGTCCCCTCAGGGAGATTCAGCCCCAGCATTTT	CASSPLREIQPQHF
TRBV14	17	.	TRBJ2-2	TRBD2	TGTGCCAGCAGCCAAGCTCAGAGCGGGAGGGAGTCCGGGGAGCTGTTTTTT	CASSQAQSGRESGELFF
TRBV27	15	.	TRBJ1-5	TRBD1	TGTGCCAGCAGTGCCGGGACAGGGGGCAATCAGCCCCAGCATTTT	CASSAGTGGNQPQHF
TRBV7-8	17	many	TRBJ1-1	TRBD1	TGTGCCAGCAGCCAGACTCGGACAGGTCCCATGAACACTGAAGCTTTCTTT	CASSQTRTGPMNTEAFF
TRBV2	15	many	TRBJ2-7	TRBD2	TGTGCCAGCAGTCTGACTAGCGGGAGTGGATACGAGCAGTACTTC	CASSLTSGSGYEQYF
TRBV28	16	few	TRBJ2-5	TRBD2	TGTGCCAGCAGTTTAGTAGCGGGAGCCCACCAAGAGACCCAGTACTTC	CASSLVAGAHQETQYF
TRBV6-1	16	.	TRBJ2-1	TRBD2	TGTGCCAGCGGATCCCTGACTAGCGGGAGGTACAATGAGCAGTTCTTC	CASGSLTSGRYNEQFF
TRBV5-5	16	.	TRBJ2-2	.	TGTGCCAGCAGCTTGGTGGGACACCAGAACACCGGGGAGCTGTTTTTT	CASSLVGHQNTGELFF
TRBV6-9	14	once	TRBJ2-1	.	TGTGCCAGCAGTTACGGGTTGAACTACAATGAGCAGTTCTTC	CASSYGLNYNEQFF
TRBV20-1	14	few	TRBJ2-3	.	TGCAGTGGAGGGGGGAGCGGGAACACAGATACGCAGTATTTT	CSGGGSGNTDTQYF
TRBV6-5	14	.	TRBJ2-5	.	TGTGCCAGCAGTTACGCAGAAACTAAAGAGACCCAGTACTTC	CASSYAETKETQYF
TRBV3-1	21	many	TRBJ2-1	TRBD2	TGTGCCAGCAGCCAGGAGGGGACTAGCGGGAGGTTACAGAGCTCCTACAATGAGCAGTTCTTC	CASSQEGTSGRLQSSYNEQFF
TRBV28	15	.	TRBJ2-3	TRBD2	TGTGCCAGCAGTTCCCGGACTAGAAATTATGATACGCAGTATTTT	CASSSRTRNYDTQYF
TRBV5-1	14	few	TRBJ2-5	.	TGCGCCAGCAGCTTGGGGAACTACCAAGAGACCCAGTACTTC	CASSLGNYQETQYF
TRBV10-2	13	.	TRBJ1-1	.	TGCGCCAGTGCTTGGGGAGAGGACACTGAAGCTTTCTTT	CASAWGEDTEAFF
TRBV11-2	15	.	TRBJ2-4	TRBD2	TGTGCCAGTTCCGGGAGGAGGACTCGCGGAAACATTCAGTACTTC	CASSGRRTRGNIQYF
TRBV11-2	15	many	TRBJ1-1	.	TGTGCCAGCAGCTCAGTAATCGGGGAGAACACTGAAGCTTTCTTT	CASSSVIGENTEAFF
TRBV9	17	.	TRBJ2-2	TRBD2	TGTGCCAGCAGCGTAGCACGGACTAGCGTAAACACCGGGGAGCTGTTTTTT	CASSVARTSVNTGELFF
TRBV29-1	18	.	TRBJ2-6	TRBD2	TGCAGCGTTGCTACTCGACTAGCGGGAGCTGGTGGGGCCAACGTCCTGACTTTC	CSVATRLAGAGGANVLTF
TRBV20-1	18	many	TRBJ2-1	TRBD2	TGCAGTGCTAGAGATATTCTAAGGACTAGCGGGGAGTTAAATGAGCAGTTCTTC	CSARDILRTSGELNEQFF
TRBV6-1	15	few	TRBJ2-3	.	TGTGCCAGCAGCGAAGGCGTCGCGGTTACAGATACGCAGTATTTT	CASSEGVAVTDTQYF
TRBV6-1	15	many	TRBJ1-1	.	TGTGCCAGCAGAGGACAGATACAAGTGAGCACTGAAGCTTTCTTT	CASRGQIQVSTEAFF
TRBV2	14	.	TRBJ1-4	TRBD1	TGTGCCAGCGCGCAGGGGACAGTTTCTGAAAAACTGTTTTTT	CASAQGTVSEKLFF
TRBV15	13	many	TRBJ2-7	.	TGTGCCACCAGCAGGGACTATCGGGAAGAGCAGTACTTC	CATSRDYREEQYF
TRBV5-1	11	many	TRBJ2-7	.	TGCGCCAGCAGCTTGGAGGGCGAGCAGTACTTC	CASSLEGEQYF
TRBV20-1	14	.	TRBJ2-7	.	TGCAGTGCTAGAGAAGTGAAAGGTAGCGACGAGCAGTACTTC	CSAREVKGSDEQYF
TRBV5-1	14	many	TRBJ2-3	.	TGCGCCAGCAGCTTGGGTAACCAGGCAGATACGCAGTATTTT	CASSLGNQADTQYF
TRBV13	17	many	TRBJ2-7	.	TGTGCCAGCAGCTTAGGGATAGGGGGAGGGCCGACCTACGAGCAGTACTTC	CASSLGIGGGPTYEQYF
TRBV30	13	many	TRBJ1-3	.	TGTGCCTGGAACCGGGCTTTTGGAAACACCATATATTTT	CAWNRAFGNTIYF